The rows below give T cell receptor beta chains drawn from one sample of a study of blood T cell repertoires in COVID-19. This table comes from immunoSEQ multiplex PCR, and its TCRdb copy is limited to in-frame clones, with some not included. This sample yields approximately 200,000 clones, of which about 87% are seen a single time; 1.2% belongs to the top ten. The sequenced sample consisted of PBMCs or T cells enriched from blood (not recorded which). The origin of the receptors is a man aged 30-40 years who had recovered from COVID-19. CDR3s include the opening cysteine and the closing phenylalanine or tryptophan. The order of the fields is clone size, J gene, CDR3 length, V gene, D gene, CDR3 DNA, CDR3 protein. A D gene is named only where the DNA matches it firmly. Only part of the rows carry a size: once, few, many, or a class if the clone is expanded.

. | TRBJ2-1 | 16 | TRBV10-3 | TRBD2 | TGTGCCATCAGCACATCTAGCGGGAGCTCCTACAATGAGCAGTTCTTC | CAISTSSGSSYNEQFF
. | TRBJ2-1 | 13 | TRBV9 | . | TGTGCCAGCAGCGCCATGCTACACAATGAGCAGTTCTTC | CASSAMLHNEQFF
few | TRBJ1-6 | 14 | TRBV18 | . | TGTGCCAGCTCACCAGGGGGGATGGATTCACCCCTCCACTTT | CASSPGGMDSPLHF
once | TRBJ2-2 | 15 | TRBV19 | . | TGTGCCAGTAGTATGGGTCGGGAGTCGGTCGGGGAGCTGTTTTTT | CASSMGRESVGELFF
. | TRBJ1-6 | 14 | TRBV11-2 | TRBD1 | TGTGCCAGCAGCTTAGTGAGACAGGGGACACCCCTCCACTTT | CASSLVRQGTPLHF
. | TRBJ2-7 | 13 | TRBV15 | . | TGTGCCACCAGCAGCAGGGGAGGGTACGAGCAGTACTTC | CATSSRGGYEQYF
. | TRBJ2-7 | 15 | TRBV5-1 | TRBD1 | TGCGCCAGCAGCTTCACAGGGGTAGATGTCTCCGAGCAGTACTTC | CASSFTGVDVSEQYF
. | TRBJ1-6 | 16 | TRBV9 | TRBD1 | TGTGCCAGCAGCGCAGGGGGCGCCCCCTATAATTCACCCCTCCACTTT | CASSAGGAPYNSPLHF
. | TRBJ2-5 | 15 | TRBV5-1 | TRBD2 | TGCGCCAGCAGCCTCGGGACTAGCGGGGGGAAGACCCAGTACTTC | CASSLGTSGGKTQYF
. | TRBJ2-2 | 18 | TRBV24-1 | TRBD2 | TGTGCCACCAGTGACCCAGGGACTAGCGGGGGGCGGACCGGGGAGCTGTTTTTT | CATSDPGTSGGRTGELFF
few | TRBJ2-2 | 15 | TRBV4-3 | . | TGCGCCAGCAGTCCGGCGGCCGTGAACACCGGGGAGCTGTTTTTT | CASSPAAVNTGELFF
. | TRBJ2-7 | 16 | TRBV18 | TRBD1 | TGTGCCAGCTCACCGAAGGGGACAGGGAGGTCCTACGAGCAGTACTTC | CASSPKGTGRSYEQYF
. | TRBJ1-1 | 16 | TRBV10-1 | TRBD1 | TGCGCCAGCAGTGAGGTACCGGGACAGGGAGCCACTGAAGCTTTCTTT | CASSEVPGQGATEAFF
. | TRBJ2-2 | 15 | TRBV7-9 | TRBD2 | TGTGCCAGCAGCTCGACTAGCGGGATCACCGGGGAGCTGTTTTTT | CASSSTSGITGELFF
. | TRBJ2-7 | 13 | TRBV11-3 | . | TGTGCCAGCAGCGAAACAGGGACGGTCGAGCAGTACTTC | CASSETGTVEQYF
. | TRBJ2-7 | 15 | TRBV28 | TRBD1 | TGTGCCAGCAGTTTAATGGGACAGGTTCCCTACGAGCAGTACTTC | CASSLMGQVPYEQYF
. | TRBJ1-5 | 16 | TRBV25-1 | . | TGTGCCAGCAGTGAATCTAAAGGGGGAACAGTTCAGCCCCAGCATTTT | CASSESKGGTVQPQHF
. | TRBJ2-2 | 13 | TRBV10-1 | . | TGCGCCAGCAGTGAGTCATTAACCGGGGAGCTGTTTTTT | CASSESLTGELFF
. | TRBJ2-7 | 14 | TRBV27 | . | TGTGCCAGCAGTTTACCGGGATCGGGGTACGAGCAGTACTTC | CASSLPGSGYEQYF
. | TRBJ1-4 | 13 | TRBV6-5 | . | TGTGCCAGCATGCGGGACGGGGGTGAAAAACTGTTTTTT | CASMRDGGEKLFF
. | TRBJ1-3 | 14 | TRBV29-1 | TRBD1 | TGCAGCGTTGGGTCAGGGGGGTCTGGAAACACCATATATTTT | CSVGSGGSGNTIYF
. | TRBJ2-1 | 19 | TRBV4-3 | TRBD2 | TGCGCCAGCAGCCAAGTATGGGGGACTAGCGGGAGCTCCTACAATGAGCAGTTCTTC | CASSQVWGTSGSSYNEQFF
. | TRBJ2-7 | 15 | TRBV9 | TRBD1 | TGTGCCAGCAGCGCGGGAGGACAGGGGGGACTCGAGCAGTACTTC | CASSAGGQGGLEQYF
. | TRBJ2-6 | 18 | TRBV2 | . | TGTGCCAGCAGTGAGAGGAAGACCCTGGCCTCTGGGGCCAACGTCCTGACTTTC | CASSERKTLASGANVLTF
. | TRBJ1-1 | 18 | TRBV11-2 | . | TGTGCCAGCAGCTTAGGGCTCGTGTTACACGATCAAGACACTGAAGCTTTCTTT | CASSLGLVLHDQDTEAFF
many | TRBJ2-7 | 14 | TRBV2 | TRBD2 | TGTGCCAGCAGTGAACCGGGAAAGCGGGGCGAGCAGTACTTC | CASSEPGKRGEQYF
. | TRBJ2-3 | 16 | TRBV7-9 | TRBD2 | TGTGCCAGCAGCTCAACTAGCGGGATTAGCACAGATACGCAGTATTTT | CASSSTSGISTDTQYF
. | TRBJ2-6 | 15 | TRBV2 | TRBD2 | TGTGCCAGCCGACTAGCGGGATCTGGGGCCAACGTCCTGACTTTC | CASRLAGSGANVLTF
. | TRBJ2-7 | 14 | TRBV11-2 | TRBD1 | TGTGCCAGCACCAGACAGGGTCCCTCCTACGAGCAGTACTTC | CASTRQGPSYEQYF
. | TRBJ2-7 | 16 | TRBV24-1 | TRBD2 | TGTGCCACCAGTGATACCGGGACTAGCGGGATCTACGAGCAGTACTTC | CATSDTGTSGIYEQYF
. | TRBJ2-1 | 16 | TRBV24-1 | TRBD2 | TGTGCCACCAGTGATAGTTGGACTAGCGGGCACAATGAGCAGTTCTTC | CATSDSWTSGHNEQFF
. | TRBJ1-5 | 13 | TRBV11-2 | TRBD1 | TGTGCCAGCAGCTCCACAGGGGATCAGCCCCAGCATTTT | CASSSTGDQPQHF
. | TRBJ1-1 | 15 | TRBV5-6 | . | TGTGCCAGCAGCTTGGAACCGGGGGGGAACACTGAAGCTTTCTTT | CASSLEPGGNTEAFF
. | TRBJ1-5 | 13 | TRBV19 | . | TGTGCCAGTAGTACCCCCGGCAATCAGCCCCAGCATTTT | CASSTPGNQPQHF
. | TRBJ1-5 | 18 | TRBV5-5 | TRBD1 | TGTGCCAGCAGCTTGACAGTGGACAGGACCTATAGCAATCAGCCCCAGCATTTT | CASSLTVDRTYSNQPQHF
. | TRBJ1-1 | 12 | TRBV5-6 | . | TGTGCCAGCAGTGTGTATAACACTGAAGCTTTCTTT | CASSVYNTEAFF
. | TRBJ2-3 | 16 | TRBV11-2 | TRBD2 | TGTGCCAGCAGCTTAAACTACTTGCGGGAGCCAGATACGCAGTATTTT | CASSLNYLREPDTQYF
. | TRBJ1-5 | 15 | TRBV4-1 | . | TGCGCCAGCAGCCAAGGCGGCAATAGCAATCAGCCCCAGCATTTT | CASSQGGNSNQPQHF
. | TRBJ2-7 | 17 | TRBV5-4 | TRBD1 | TGTGCCAGCAGCTTGGGAGCATTCCAGGGGGCGTCCTACGAGCAGTACTTC | CASSLGAFQGASYEQYF
few | TRBJ1-2 | 15 | TRBV7-2 | . | TGTGCCAGCAGCTATTTAAGGGGGTCCGACTATGGCTACACCTTC | CASSYLRGSDYGYTF
. | TRBJ1-5 | 14 | TRBV19 | TRBD1 | TGTGCCAGTAGCACAGGGGGTAGCAATCAGCCCCAGCATTTT | CASSTGGSNQPQHF
. | TRBJ1-2 | 13 | TRBV4-2 | . | TGTGCCAGCAGCCAAGGGGGCTACTATGGCTACACCTTC | CASSQGGYYGYTF
. | TRBJ2-2 | 17 | TRBV7-9 | . | TGTGCCAGCAGCTTAGAACGACTAGGATTGAACACCGGGGAGCTGTTTTTT | CASSLERLGLNTGELFF
. | TRBJ2-2 | 16 | TRBV11-2 | TRBD1 | TGTGCCAGCAGCCATTACGCCGGGACAGGGGCCGGGGAGCTGTTTTTT | CASSHYAGTGAGELFF
. | TRBJ2-7 | 13 | TRBV18 | TRBD2 | TGTGCCAGCTCACCATCATCGGGGGGCGAGCAGTACTTC | CASSPSSGGEQYF
. | TRBJ2-1 | 17 | TRBV11-3 | TRBD2 | TGTGCCAGCAGCCCTGACGGGGGAGCGGGAGAATACAATGAGCAGTTCTTC | CASSPDGGAGEYNEQFF
. | TRBJ2-7 | 14 | TRBV7-8 | . | TGTGCCAGCAGCTTCGACAGTTTTTCTTACGAGCAGTACTTC | CASSFDSFSYEQYF
. | TRBJ1-6 | 16 | TRBV6-1 | . | TGTGCCAGCAGTGATACCAGGACAGTCCTCAATTCACCCCTCCACTTT | CASSDTRTVLNSPLHF
. | TRBJ1-4 | 15 | TRBV6-2/TRBV6-3 | . | TGTGCCAGCAGCTCTCCAGGGGCCCTACGTGAAAAACTGTTTTTT | CASSSPGALREKLFF